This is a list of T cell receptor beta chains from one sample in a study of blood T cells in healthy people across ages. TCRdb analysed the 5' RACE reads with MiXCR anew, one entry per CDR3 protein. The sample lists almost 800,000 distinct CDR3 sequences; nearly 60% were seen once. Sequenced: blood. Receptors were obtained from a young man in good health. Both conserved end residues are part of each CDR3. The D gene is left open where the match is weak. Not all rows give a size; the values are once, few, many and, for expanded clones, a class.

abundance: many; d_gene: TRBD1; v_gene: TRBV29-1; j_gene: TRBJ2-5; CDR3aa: CSVGQGEETQYF; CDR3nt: TGCAGCGTAGGACAGGGGGAAGAGACCCAGTACTTC
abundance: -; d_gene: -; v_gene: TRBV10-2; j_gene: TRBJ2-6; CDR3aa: CASSESAFDSGANVLTF; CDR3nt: TGCGCCAGCAGTGAGTCGGCCTTTGACTCTGGGGCCAACGTCCTGACTTTC
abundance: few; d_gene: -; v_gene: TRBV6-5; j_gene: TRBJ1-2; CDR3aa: CASSYSGAGAYGYTF; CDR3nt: TGTGCCAGCAGTTACTCTGGCGCAGGGGCCTATGGCTACACCTTC
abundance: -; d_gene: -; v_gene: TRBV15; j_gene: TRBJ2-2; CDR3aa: CATSRDQGGSTGELFF; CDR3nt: TGTGCCACCAGCAGAGATCAAGGAGGAAGCACCGGGGAGCTGTTTTTT
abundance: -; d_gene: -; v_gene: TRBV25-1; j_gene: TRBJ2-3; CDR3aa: CASSEYWDRGTDTQYF; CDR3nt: TGTGCCAGCAGTGAATATTGGGACCGAGGCACAGATACGCAGTATTTT
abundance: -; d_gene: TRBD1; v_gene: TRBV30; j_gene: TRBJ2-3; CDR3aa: CASQDRGTDTQYF; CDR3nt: TGTGCCTCCCAAGACAGGGGTACAGATACGCAGTATTTT
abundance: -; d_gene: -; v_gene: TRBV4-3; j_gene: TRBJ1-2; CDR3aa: CASSHFLRDYGYTF; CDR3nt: TGCGCCAGCAGCCATTTCCTGCGGGACTATGGCTACACCTTC
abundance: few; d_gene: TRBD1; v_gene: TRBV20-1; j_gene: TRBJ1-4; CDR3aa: CSATRGRGSTNEKLFF; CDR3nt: TGCAGTGCTACCCGGGGCAGGGGGTCAACTAATGAAAAACTGTTTTTT
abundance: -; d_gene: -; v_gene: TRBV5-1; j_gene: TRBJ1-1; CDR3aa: CASSLPGNTEAFF; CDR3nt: TGCGCCAGCAGCCTCCCAGGGAACACTGAAGCTTTCTTT
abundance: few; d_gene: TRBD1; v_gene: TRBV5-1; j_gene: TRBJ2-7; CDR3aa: CASSEGQAPYEQYF; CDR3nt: TGCGCCAGCAGCGAGGGACAGGCCCCCTACGAGCAGTACTTC
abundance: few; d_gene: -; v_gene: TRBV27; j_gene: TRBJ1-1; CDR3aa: CASSLVGVNTEAFF; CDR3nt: TGTGCCAGCAGTTTAGTCGGGGTGAACACTGAAGCTTTCTTT
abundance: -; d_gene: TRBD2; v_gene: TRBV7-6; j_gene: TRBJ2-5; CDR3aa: CASSLEGLGRMKETQYF; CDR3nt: TGTGCCAGCAGCTTAGAGGGACTAGGGAGGATGAAAGAGACCCAGTACTTC
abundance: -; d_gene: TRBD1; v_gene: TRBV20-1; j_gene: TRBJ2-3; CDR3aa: CSADGQGASDTQYF; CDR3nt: TGCAGTGCTGATGGACAGGGGGCATCAGATACGCAGTATTTT
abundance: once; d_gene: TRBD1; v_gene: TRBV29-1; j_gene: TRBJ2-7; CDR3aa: CSVGQGAGYEQYF; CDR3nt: TGCAGCGTTGGACAGGGGGCAGGTTACGAGCAGTACTTC
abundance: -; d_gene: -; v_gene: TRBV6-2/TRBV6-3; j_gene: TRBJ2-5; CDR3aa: CASSPGTFGETQYF; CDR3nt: TGTGCCAGCAGTCCTGGGACATTTGGTGAGACCCAGTACTTC
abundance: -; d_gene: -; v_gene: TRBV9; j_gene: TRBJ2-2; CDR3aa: CASSVGLNTGELFF; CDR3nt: TGTGCCAGCAGCGTAGGACTGAACACCGGGGAGCTGTTTTTT
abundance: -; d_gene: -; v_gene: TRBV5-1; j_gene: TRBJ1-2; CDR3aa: CASGGTNDYTF; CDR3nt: TGCGCCAGCGGGGGGACCAACGACTACACCTTC
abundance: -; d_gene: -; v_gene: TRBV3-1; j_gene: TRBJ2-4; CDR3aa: CASSIGLLAKNIQYF; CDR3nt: TGTGCCAGCAGTATAGGCTTGCTAGCCAAAAACATTCAGTACTTC
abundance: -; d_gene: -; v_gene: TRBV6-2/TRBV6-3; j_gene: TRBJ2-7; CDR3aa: CASSFLQGGSEQYF; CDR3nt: TGTGCCAGCAGTTTCCTTCAGGGGGGCAGTGAGCAGTACTTC
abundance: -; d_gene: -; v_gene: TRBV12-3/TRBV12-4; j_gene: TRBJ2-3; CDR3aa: CASSPSERGTDTQYF; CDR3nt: TGTGCCAGCAGTCCATCGGAGCGAGGCACAGATACGCAGTATTTT
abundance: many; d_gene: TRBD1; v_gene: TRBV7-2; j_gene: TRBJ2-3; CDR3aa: CASSLGDRGDTQYF; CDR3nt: TGTGCCAGCAGCTTAGGGGACAGAGGAGATACGCAGTATTTT
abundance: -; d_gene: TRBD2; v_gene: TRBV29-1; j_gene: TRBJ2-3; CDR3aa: CSVRSGGAGDTQYF; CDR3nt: TGCAGCGTCCGTAGCGGGGGGGCCGGAGATACGCAGTATTTT
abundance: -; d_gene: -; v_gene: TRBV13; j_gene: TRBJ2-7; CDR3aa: CASSPPPTGGEQYF; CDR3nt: TGTGCCAGCAGCCCCCCCCCGACCGGCGGCGAGCAGTACTTC
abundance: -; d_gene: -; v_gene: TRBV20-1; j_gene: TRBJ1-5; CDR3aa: CSAREGVGDQPQHF; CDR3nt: TGCAGTGCTAGAGAAGGGGTCGGCGATCAGCCCCAGCATTTT
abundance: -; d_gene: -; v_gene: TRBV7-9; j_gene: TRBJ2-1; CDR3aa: CASIPQTLNEQFF; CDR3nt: TGTGCCAGCATTCCGCAGACCCTTAATGAGCAGTTCTTC
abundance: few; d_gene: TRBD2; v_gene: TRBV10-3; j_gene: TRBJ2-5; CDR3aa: CAIRPPGREETQYF; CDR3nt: TGTGCCATCAGGCCCCCGGGGAGGGAAGAGACCCAGTACTTC
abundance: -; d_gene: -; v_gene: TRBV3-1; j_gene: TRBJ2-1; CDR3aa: CASSQLALRQFF; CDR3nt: TGTGCCAGCAGCCAGCTGGCTCTCCGACAGTTCTTC
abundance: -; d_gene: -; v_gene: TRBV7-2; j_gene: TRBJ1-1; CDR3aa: CASSFLTEAFF; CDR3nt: TGTGCCAGCAGCTTTTTAACTGAAGCTTTCTTT
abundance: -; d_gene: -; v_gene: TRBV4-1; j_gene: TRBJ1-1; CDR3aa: CASSQSLNAEAFF; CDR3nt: TGCGCCAGCAGCCAATCCCTGAACGCTGAAGCTTTCTTT
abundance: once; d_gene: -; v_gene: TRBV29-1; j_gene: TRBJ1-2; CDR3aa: CSAGVVADGYTF; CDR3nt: TGCAGCGCCGGGGTGGTCGCGGACGGCTACACCTTC
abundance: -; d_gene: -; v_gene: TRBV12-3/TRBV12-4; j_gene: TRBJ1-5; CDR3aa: CASSGEWGQPQHF; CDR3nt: TGTGCCAGCAGTGGGGAATGGGGCCAGCCCCAGCATTTT
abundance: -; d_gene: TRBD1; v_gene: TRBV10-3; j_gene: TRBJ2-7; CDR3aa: CAISEDGTGFYEQYF; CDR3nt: TGTGCCATCAGTGAGGACGGGACAGGGTTCTACGAGCAGTACTTC
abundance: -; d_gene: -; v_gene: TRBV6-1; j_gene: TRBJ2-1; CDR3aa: CASSEKTEYNEQFF; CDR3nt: TGTGCCAGCAGTGAGAAGACTGAATACAATGAGCAGTTCTTC
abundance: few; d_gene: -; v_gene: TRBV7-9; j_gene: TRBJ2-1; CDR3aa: CASSLGVYEQFF; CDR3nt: TGTGCCAGCAGCCTCGGGGTTTATGAGCAGTTCTTC
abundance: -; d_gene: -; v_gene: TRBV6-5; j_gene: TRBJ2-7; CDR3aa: CASRPGRASSYEQYF; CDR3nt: TGTGCCAGCAGGCCAGGACGAGCGAGCTCCTACGAGCAGTACTTC
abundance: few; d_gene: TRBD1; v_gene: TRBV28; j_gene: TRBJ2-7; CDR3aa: CASSRDSPYEQYF; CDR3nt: TGTGCCAGCAGCCGGGACAGTCCCTACGAGCAGTACTTC
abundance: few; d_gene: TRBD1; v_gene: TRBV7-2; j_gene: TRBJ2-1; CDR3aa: CASTSHRGRYNEQFF; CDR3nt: TGTGCCAGCACCAGCCACAGGGGACGTTACAATGAGCAGTTCTTC
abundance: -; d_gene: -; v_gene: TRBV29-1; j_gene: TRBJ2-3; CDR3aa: CSVVRGGVRTDTQYF; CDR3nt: TGCAGCGTTGTCAGGGGGGGTGTTCGCACAGATACGCAGTATTTT
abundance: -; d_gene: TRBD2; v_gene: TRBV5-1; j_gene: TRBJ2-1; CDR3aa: CASSLEAGGPWNEQFF; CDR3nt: TGCGCCAGCAGCTTGGAGGCGGGGGGGCCGTGGAATGAGCAGTTCTTC
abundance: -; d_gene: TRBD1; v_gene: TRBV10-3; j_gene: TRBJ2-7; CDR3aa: CAISGQGTYEQYF; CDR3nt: TGTGCCATCAGTGGACAGGGAACCTACGAGCAGTACTTC
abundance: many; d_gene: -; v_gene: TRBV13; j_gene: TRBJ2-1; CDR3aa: CASSPNTGYNEQFF; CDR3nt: TGTGCCAGCAGCCCGAATACAGGGTACAATGAGCAGTTCTTC
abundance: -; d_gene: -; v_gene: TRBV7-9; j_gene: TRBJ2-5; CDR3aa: CASSPSRPEQYF; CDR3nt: TGTGCCAGCAGCCCCAGTCGTCCGGAGCAGTACTTC
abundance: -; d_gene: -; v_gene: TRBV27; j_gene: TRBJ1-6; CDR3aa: CASSLSLGNNSPLHF; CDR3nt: TGTGCCAGCAGTTTATCTCTGGGGAATAATTCACCCCTCCACTTT
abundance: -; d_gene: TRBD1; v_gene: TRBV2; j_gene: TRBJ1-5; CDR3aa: CASSLTGVNQPQHF; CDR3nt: TGTGCCAGCAGTTTGACAGGGGTCAATCAGCCCCAGCATTTT
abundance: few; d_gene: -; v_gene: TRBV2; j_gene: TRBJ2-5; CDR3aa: CASARGAQETQYF; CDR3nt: TGTGCCAGCGCTAGGGGGGCTCAAGAGACCCAGTACTTC
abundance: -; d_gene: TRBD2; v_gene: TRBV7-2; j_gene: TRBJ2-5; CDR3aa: CASSLLGGTQETQYF; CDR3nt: TGTGCCAGCAGCTTATTGGGGGGGACCCAAGAGACCCAGTACTTC
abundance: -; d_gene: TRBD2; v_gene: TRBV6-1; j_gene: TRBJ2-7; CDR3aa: CASRAGGLANYEQYF; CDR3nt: TGTGCCAGCAGAGCGGGTGGACTAGCCAACTACGAGCAGTACTTC
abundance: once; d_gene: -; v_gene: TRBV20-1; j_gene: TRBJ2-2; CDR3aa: CSARDSRGGSGELFF; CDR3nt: TGCAGTGCTAGAGATTCTAGGGGCGGTTCCGGGGAGCTGTTTTTT
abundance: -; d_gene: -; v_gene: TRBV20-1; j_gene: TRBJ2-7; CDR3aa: CSATPGLASYEQYF; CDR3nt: TGCAGTGCTACTCCGGGACTCGCCTCCTACGAGCAGTACTTC
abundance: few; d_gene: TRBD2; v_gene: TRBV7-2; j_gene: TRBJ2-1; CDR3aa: CASSVTGTSGSYNEQFF; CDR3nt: TGTGCCAGCAGCGTAACTGGGACTAGCGGGAGCTACAATGAGCAGTTCTTC
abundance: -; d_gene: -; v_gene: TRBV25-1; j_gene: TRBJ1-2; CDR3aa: CASSDPGQPAGYGYTF; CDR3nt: TGTGCCAGCAGTGACCCAGGACAGCCGGCGGGCTATGGCTACACCTTC
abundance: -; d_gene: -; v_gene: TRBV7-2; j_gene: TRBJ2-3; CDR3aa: CASSPTIQAHTDTQYF; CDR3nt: TGTGCCAGCAGCCCCACGATACAGGCCCACACAGATACGCAGTATTTT
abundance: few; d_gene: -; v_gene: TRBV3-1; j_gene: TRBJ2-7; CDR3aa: CASSQRRGYEQYF; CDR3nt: TGTGCCAGCAGCCAGCGCAGGGGCTACGAGCAGTACTTC
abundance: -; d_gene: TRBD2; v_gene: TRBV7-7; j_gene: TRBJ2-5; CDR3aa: CASSEGGSTQETQYF; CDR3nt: TGTGCCAGCAGCGAGGGAGGGTCTACTCAAGAGACCCAGTACTTC
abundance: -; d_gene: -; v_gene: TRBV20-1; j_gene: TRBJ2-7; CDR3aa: CSARDRYLTYEQYF; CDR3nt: TGCAGTGCTAGAGATCGGTACCTCACCTACGAGCAGTACTTC
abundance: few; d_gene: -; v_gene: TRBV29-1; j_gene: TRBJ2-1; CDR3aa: CSAPTGISAGDSYNEQFF; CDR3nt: TGCAGCGCACCTACAGGGATAAGTGCCGGAGACTCCTACAATGAGCAGTTCTTC
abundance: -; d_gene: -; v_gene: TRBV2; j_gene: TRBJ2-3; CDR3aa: CASLQISTDTQYF; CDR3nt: TGTGCCAGCCTGCAAATTTCGACAGATACGCAGTATTTT